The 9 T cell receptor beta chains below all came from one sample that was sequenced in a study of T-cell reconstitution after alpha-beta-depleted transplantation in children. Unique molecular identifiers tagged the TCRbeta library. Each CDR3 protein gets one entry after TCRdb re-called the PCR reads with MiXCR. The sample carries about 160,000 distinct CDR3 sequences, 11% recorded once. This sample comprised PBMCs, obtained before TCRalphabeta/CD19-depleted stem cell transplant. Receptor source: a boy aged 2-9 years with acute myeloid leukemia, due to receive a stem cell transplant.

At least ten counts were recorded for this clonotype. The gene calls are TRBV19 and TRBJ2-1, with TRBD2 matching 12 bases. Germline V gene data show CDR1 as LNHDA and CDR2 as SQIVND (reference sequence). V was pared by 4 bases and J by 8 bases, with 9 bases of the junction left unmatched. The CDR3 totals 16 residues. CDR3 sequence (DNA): TGTGCCAGTAGTACTCATCTAGCGGGAGGGATCGATGAGCAGTTCTTC. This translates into CASSTHLAGGIDEQFF.

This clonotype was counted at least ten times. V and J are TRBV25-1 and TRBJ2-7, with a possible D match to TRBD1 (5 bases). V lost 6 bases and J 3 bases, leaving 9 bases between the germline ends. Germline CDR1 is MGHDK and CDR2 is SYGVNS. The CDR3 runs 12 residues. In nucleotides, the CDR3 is TGTGCCAGCAGCGACAGAGACTACGAGCAGTACTTC. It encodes CASSDRDYEQYF.

The chain's CDR3 is CASSMSGQPSSFF. The CDR3 region has the DNA TGTGCCAGTAGTATGTCGGGACAGCCATCGTCCTTCTTT. This chain links TRBV19 with TRBJ1-1, with TRBD1 identical over 7 bases. The CDR3 sequence is 13 residues long. Germline trimming cut 3 bases from V and 14 bases from J; bases unmatched to any gene: 12. Germline V lookup: CDR1 LNHDA, CDR2 SQIVND (reference sequence). The full variable domain, completed using reference TRBV19 and TRBJ1-1, is DGGITQSPKYLFRKEGQNVTLSCEQNLNHDAMYWYRQDPGQGLRLIYYSQIVNDFQKGDIAEGYSVSREKKESFPLTVTSAQKNPTAFYLCASSMSGQPSSFFGQGTRLTVV.

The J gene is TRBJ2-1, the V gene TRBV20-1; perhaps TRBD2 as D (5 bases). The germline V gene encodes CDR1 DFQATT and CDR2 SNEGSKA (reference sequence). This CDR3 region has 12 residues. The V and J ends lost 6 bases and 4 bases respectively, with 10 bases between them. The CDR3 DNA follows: TGCAGTGCGGGGAGTGTGTACAATGAGCAGTTCTTC. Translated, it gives CSAGSVYNEQFF.

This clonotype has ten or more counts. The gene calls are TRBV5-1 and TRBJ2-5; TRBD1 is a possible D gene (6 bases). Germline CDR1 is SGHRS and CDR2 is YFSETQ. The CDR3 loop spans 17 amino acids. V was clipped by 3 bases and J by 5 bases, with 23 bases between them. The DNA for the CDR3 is TGCGCCAGCAGCTGGGGCTCAGGACAGACTGCAGGGGAGACCCAGTACTTC. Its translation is CASSWGSGQTAGETQYF.

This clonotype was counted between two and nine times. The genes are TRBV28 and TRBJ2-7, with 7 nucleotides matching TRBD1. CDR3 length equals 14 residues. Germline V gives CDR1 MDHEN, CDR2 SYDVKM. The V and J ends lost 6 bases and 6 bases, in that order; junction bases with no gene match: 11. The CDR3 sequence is CASSADRDLPEQYF. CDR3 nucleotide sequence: TGTGCCAGCAGCGCCGACAGGGATCTTCCCGAGCAGTACTTC.

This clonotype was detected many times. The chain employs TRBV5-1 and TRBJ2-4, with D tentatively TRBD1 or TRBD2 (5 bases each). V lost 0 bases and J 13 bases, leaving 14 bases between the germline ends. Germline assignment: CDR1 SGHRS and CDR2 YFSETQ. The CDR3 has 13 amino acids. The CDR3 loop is CASSLGTGTLQYF. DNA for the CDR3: TGCGCCAGCAGCTTGGGGACCGGGACCTTGCAGTACTTC.

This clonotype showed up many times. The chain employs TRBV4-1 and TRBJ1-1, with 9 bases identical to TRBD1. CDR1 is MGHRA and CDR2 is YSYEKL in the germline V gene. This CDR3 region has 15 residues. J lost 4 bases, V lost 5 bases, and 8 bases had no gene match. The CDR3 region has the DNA TGCGCCAGCAGCACACAGGGGGCTGGTAGCACTGAAGCTTTCTTT. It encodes CASSTQGAGSTEAFF.

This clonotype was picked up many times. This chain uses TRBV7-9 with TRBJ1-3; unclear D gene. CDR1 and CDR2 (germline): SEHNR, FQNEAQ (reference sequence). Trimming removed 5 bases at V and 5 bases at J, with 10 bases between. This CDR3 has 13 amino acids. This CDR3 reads CASSVSPRNTIYF. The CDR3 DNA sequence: TGTGCCAGCAGCGTTAGTCCCCGAAACACCATATATTTT.